This is a list of T cell receptor beta chains from one sample in a study of CD8 T cells in ankylosing spondylitis. A single record per CDR3 protein comes from TCRdb applying MiXCR to the 5' RACE reads. Among roughly 490,000 distinct CDR3 sequences listed, roughly 5.2% were seen once. Material for sequencing was blood, either unsorted or a sorted T cell fraction (not recorded which). The receptors here all came from a male donor with ankylosing spondylitis. Both conserved end residues are part of each CDR3. A D gene is named only where the DNA matches it firmly. Size is stated as once, few, many, or a class for an expanded clone.

cdr3_aa: CATSGDNNEQFF; cdr3_nt: TGTGCCACCAGTGGAGACAACAATGAGCAGTTCTTC; v_call: TRBV24-1; j_call: TRBJ2-1; d_call: -; clone_size: few
cdr3_aa: CASSLTSGSMNNEQFF; cdr3_nt: TGTGCCAGCAGCTTGACTAGCGGGAGTATGAACAATGAGCAGTTCTTC; v_call: TRBV7-2; j_call: TRBJ2-1; d_call: TRBD2; clone_size: few
cdr3_aa: CSARRQLLQETQYF; cdr3_nt: TGCAGTGCTAGAAGGCAGCTTTTACAAGAGACCCAGTACTTC; v_call: TRBV20-1; j_call: TRBJ2-5; d_call: -; clone_size: many
cdr3_aa: CSAPIRQGHEQYF; cdr3_nt: TGCAGTGCTCCTATCCGACAGGGTCACGAGCAGTACTTC; v_call: TRBV20-1; j_call: TRBJ2-7; d_call: TRBD1; clone_size: many
cdr3_aa: CASSLILSGNTIYF; cdr3_nt: TGTGCCAGCAGCTTGATTCTATCTGGAAACACCATATATTTT; v_call: TRBV5-6; j_call: TRBJ1-3; d_call: -; clone_size: many
cdr3_aa: CASSLRFRGGYGYTF; cdr3_nt: TGTGCCAGCAGCTTAAGGTTCCGGGGAGGGTATGGCTACACCTTC; v_call: TRBV7-2; j_call: TRBJ1-2; d_call: -; clone_size: many
cdr3_aa: CASWDSYEQYF; cdr3_nt: TGTGCCAGCTGGGACAGCTACGAGCAGTACTTC; v_call: TRBV28; j_call: TRBJ2-7; d_call: TRBD1; clone_size: many
cdr3_aa: CASSLGLAGVDTQYF; cdr3_nt: TGTGCCAGCAGCTTAGGACTAGCGGGAGTGGATACGCAGTATTTT; v_call: TRBV7-2; j_call: TRBJ2-3; d_call: TRBD2; clone_size: many
cdr3_aa: CASSHRGLGNEQFF; cdr3_nt: TGTGCCAGTAGTCACAGGGGGCTTGGAAATGAGCAGTTCTTC; v_call: TRBV19; j_call: TRBJ2-1; d_call: TRBD1; clone_size: few
cdr3_aa: CASSHGGTGVANTEAFF; cdr3_nt: TGTGCCAGCAGTCATGGAGGGACAGGGGTTGCGAACACTGAAGCTTTCTTT; v_call: TRBV7-3; j_call: TRBJ1-1; d_call: TRBD1; clone_size: many
cdr3_aa: CAITPGPYGYTF; cdr3_nt: TGTGCCATCACTCCAGGGCCTTATGGCTACACCTTC; v_call: TRBV10-3; j_call: TRBJ1-2; d_call: -; clone_size: many
cdr3_aa: CASSLSEGALETQYF; cdr3_nt: TGTGCCAGCAGTTTATCTGAGGGCGCGTTAGAGACCCAGTACTTC; v_call: TRBV28; j_call: TRBJ2-5; d_call: -; clone_size: few
cdr3_aa: CRGTGNNYGYTF; cdr3_nt: TGCAGGGGGACAGGCAATAACTATGGCTACACCTTC; v_call: TRBV20-1; j_call: TRBJ1-2; d_call: TRBD1; clone_size: many
cdr3_aa: CASSHSGTYEQYF; cdr3_nt: TGTGCCAGCAGCCATAGTGGCACCTACGAGCAGTACTTC; v_call: TRBV7-8; j_call: TRBJ2-7; d_call: -; clone_size: few
cdr3_aa: CASSYWEDRGENYGYTF; cdr3_nt: TGTGCCAGCAGTTACTGGGAAGACAGGGGCGAAAACTATGGCTACACCTTC; v_call: TRBV6-5; j_call: TRBJ1-2; d_call: TRBD1; clone_size: many
cdr3_aa: CASSLNSRPGGYEKLFF; cdr3_nt: TGTGCCAGCAGCTTAAATAGTCGGCCAGGCGGCTACGAAAAACTGTTTTTT; v_call: TRBV7-2; j_call: TRBJ1-4; d_call: -; clone_size: many